The T cell receptor beta chain under discussion was sequenced for a study of T cell responses to AZD1222 COVID-19 vaccine. Whole-study findings and limits: Spike-specific TCR breadth and depth went up after people got two AZD1222 doses. Donors in the cohort were predominantly white British and more often female, and clonal diversity was possibly underestimated. Nearly half of spike-specific TCRs reportedly target variant regions that are unmutated in the B.1.351 and B.1.1.7 variants. Baseline serostatus was positive in only a handful of AZD1222 recipients.

Points on this clone: What it recognizes is unknown.

Assay used: immunoSEQ multiplex PCR; TCRdb lists only in-frame clones, some missing. The table has approximately 150,000 clones, approximately 92% seen once. The germline V and J ends were trimmed by 0 bases and 6 bases, with 15 bases remaining between them. The CDR3 consists of 15 residues. Germline values: CDR1 PRHDT, CDR2 FYEKMQ (reference sequence). This TCR was sampled from an adult who received the AZD1222 COVID-19 vaccine. The material was peripheral blood, obtained 28 days after the second AZD1222 dose. This chain links TRBV13 with TRBJ2-7; D is uncertain. CDR3 in DNA: TGTGCCAGCAGCTTAGGAGTGACCGGAGTAGGCGAGCAGTACTTC. Its protein is CASSLGVTGVGEQYF.